The clone carrying this T cell receptor (beta chain) was counted many times. The antigen is undetermined. RNA transcripts gave rise to amplified TCR beta CDR3 regions. The TCR CDR3 first-round RT-PCR relied on the HTBI primer set. Each CDR3 protein is one row after TCRdb ran MiXCR on the multiplex PCR reads. The data hold roughly 700,000 distinct CDR3 sequences, with around 15% observed a single time. Patients aged 18 to 65 had newly diagnosed hyperthyroidism lasting under 2 months. The authors obtained PBMCs from about 9.5 ml of fresh peripheral blood. This entry comes from a study of T cells in Graves' hyperthyroidism and ophthalmopathy. Study context: Specimen type is peripheral blood, collected at initial diagnosis prior to any treatment. Regarding the study as a whole: A 13 V-J model separated ophthalmopathy from stable hyperthyroidism.

The CDR3 runs to 22 residues. The V segment lost 5 bases and the J segment 4 bases; nucleotides outside the gene matches: 20. The receptor's source is a woman between 18 and 30 years old with Graves' hyperthyroidism. Sequenced material: blood. The chain is built from TRBV12-3 or TRBV12-4 and TRBJ2-1; 16 bases agree with TRBD2. The CDR3 spells CASSPGLAGGREKGGVYNEQFF. The CDR3 nucleotides are TGTGCCAGCAGTCCGGGACTAGCGGGAGGGCGGGAGAAAGGGGGGGTTTACAATGAGCAGTTCTTC.